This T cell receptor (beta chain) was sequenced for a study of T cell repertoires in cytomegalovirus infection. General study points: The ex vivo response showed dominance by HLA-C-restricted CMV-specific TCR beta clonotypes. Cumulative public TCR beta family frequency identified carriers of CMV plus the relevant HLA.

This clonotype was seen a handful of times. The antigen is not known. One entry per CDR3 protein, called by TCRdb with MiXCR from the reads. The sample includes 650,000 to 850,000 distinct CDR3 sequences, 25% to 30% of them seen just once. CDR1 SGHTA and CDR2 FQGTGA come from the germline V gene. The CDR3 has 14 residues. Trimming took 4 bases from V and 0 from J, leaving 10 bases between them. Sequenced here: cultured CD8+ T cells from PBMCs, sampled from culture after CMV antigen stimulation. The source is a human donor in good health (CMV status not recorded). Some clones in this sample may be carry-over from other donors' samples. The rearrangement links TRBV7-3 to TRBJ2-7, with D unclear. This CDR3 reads CASSSEQNSYEQYF. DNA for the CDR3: TGTGCCAGCAGCTCGGAACAGAACTCCTACGAGCAGTACTTC.